This TCR beta chain was obtained from a study of cytomegalovirus exposure and HLA in healthy donors. Researchers ran the PCR with 60 Vbeta and 13 Jbeta primers. Generated by immunoSEQ multiplex PCR, the TCRdb table keeps only in-frame clones and is missing some. The data contain roughly 100,000 clones, around three quarters of them seen just once; the ten biggest clones take up approximately 3.3%. Germline CDR1 and CDR2: LNHDA and SQIVND (reference sequence). CDR3 length: 15 amino acids. After removal of 3 bases from V and 6 bases from J, the junction contained 7 bases not matched to a gene. Study findings and constraints: Being indistinguishable, some V segments were excluded, TRBV6-2 and TRBV6-3 among them. The classifier, whose performance was assessed in both the original and validation cohorts, reportedly diagnosed cytomegalovirus status with high specificity and sensitivity.

About this clone: Its specificity is unknown.

This TCR was sampled from a male donor in good health and CMV-seropositive. The source material was PBMCs. The chain has TRBV19 and TRBJ2-5, with 10 bases identical to TRBD2. CDR3 DNA sequence: TGTGCCAGTAGTATGCGACTAGCGGGTTGGCAGACCCAGTACTTC. This encodes CASSMRLAGWQTQYF.